Here is one T cell receptor beta chain with its context. This specimen belongs to a study of blood T cell repertoires in COVID-19. Per the authors' pipeline: For nucleated cells, counts were estimated from reference gene primer amplification. TCRdb's table, derived via immunoSEQ multiplex PCR, lists solely in-frame clones and lacks some. V and J calls and clone size are copied from that table; D and trimming were computed from the DNA. The sample comprises 110,000 to 150,000 clones, more than 70% of which are singletons, and under 7% rests with the top ten. This CDR3 comprises 14 residues. In germline, CDR1 is SGHNT, CDR2 YYREEE (reference sequence). The V and J ends lost 0 bases and 6 bases respectively, with 7 bases between them. The study recruited people aged roughly 18 to 95 years across approximately 24 US areas. Participants' reported clinical history set cohort assignment.

The TCR was taken from a man in his forties with acute COVID-19. Material for sequencing was PBMCs or T cells enriched from blood (not recorded which). The chain is built from TRBV5-4 and TRBJ1-6; no clear D. CDR3 sequence reads: CASSLDRANSPLHF. In DNA form, the CDR3 reads TGTGCCAGCAGCTTGGACAGAGCTAATTCACCCCTCCACTTT.